This T cell receptor beta chain was identified during a study of T cell responses to AZD1222 COVID-19 vaccine. Across the whole study: The analysis combined second doses at about 4 or about 12 weeks.

The V gene's germline CDR1 is MDHEN and CDR2 SYDVKM. Unmatched junction bases numbered 6, after V lost 6 bases and J lost 5 bases. CDR3 length: 13 residues. Here immunoSEQ multiplex PCR was the method, and the copy in TCRdb shows in-frame clones only, minus some. This sample has about 130,000 clones; 86% occur once, and the top ten carry 12%. This clone was recorded only once. This chain joins TRBV28 and TRBJ1-2, with TRBD1 matching over 7 bases. The sequences come from peripheral blood, collected on day 0 of AZD1222 vaccination. This sequence was found in an adult in good health. CDR3: CASRTDRFYGYTF. CDR3 sequence (DNA): TGTGCCAGCAGAACGGACAGGTTTTATGGCTACACCTTC.